This T cell receptor beta chain was found in a study of T cells after yellow fever vaccination. A 5'RACE template-switching step, the method used to make TCR cDNA, added a universal primer site and UMIs. TCRdb reanalysed the 5' RACE reads using MiXCR and keeps one entry per CDR3 protein. The data hold around 500,000 distinct CDR3 sequences, with around a fifth observed a single time. V lost 7 bases to trimming and J lost 1 base; unmatched junction nucleotides: 8. Germline V lookup: CDR1 LNHDA, CDR2 SQIVND (reference sequence). This CDR3 is built from 15 residues. Only a few counts were recorded for this clonotype.

The sequenced sample was PBMCs, obtained 20 to 25 days after the first yellow fever vaccination. This sequence was found in a man younger than 35 who received the YFV17D yellow fever vaccine. The chain links TRBV19 to TRBJ2-3, with TRBD1 matching 7 bases. This CDR3 reads CASTPTGLGTDTQYF. In DNA form, the CDR3 reads TGTGCCAGTACTCCGACAGGGCTGGGCACAGATACGCAGTATTTT. The full variable domain, its missing parts supplied by reference TRBV19 and TRBJ2-3, is DGGITQSPKYLFRKEGQNVTLSCEQNLNHDAMYWYRQDPGQGLRLIYYSQIVNDFQKGDIAEGYSVSREKKESFPLTVTSAQKNPTAFYLCASTPTGLGTDTQYFGPGTRLTVL.